This TCR beta chain came from a study of beta chain features in type 1 diabetes. General study findings and limits: The study found moderately but significantly shorter TCRB CDR3s in all four CD4+ subsets of Type 1 diabetes patients.

The investigators reverse transcribed all of the isolated RNA, so they sequenced expressed TCRB transcripts. The protocol was immunoSEQ multiplex PCR, while the TCRdb copy is restricted to in-frame clones and leaves out a portion. This sample has about 700,000 clones, with around an eighth found just once. Germline lookup yields CDR1 KGHSH and CDR2 LQKENI. V gave up 2 bases and J gave up 7 bases, with 8 bases separating them. The CDR3 totals 12 residues. Comments on this clone: The antigen remains undetermined.

This chain joins TRBV18 and TRBJ1-1, with D unclear. The clonotype comes from a man in his late teens or twenties with type 1 diabetes. Sequenced: naive CD4+ T cells from blood. The CDR3 DNA follows: TGTGCCAGCTCACCAGCCTCTCGTGAAGCTTTCTTT. As protein: CASSPASREAFF. Full variable domain (remainder filled in from reference TRBV18 and TRBJ1-1): NAGVMQNPRHLVRRRGQEARLRCSPMKGHSHVYWYRQLPEEGLKFMVYLQKENIIDESGMPKERFSAEFPKEGPSILRIQQVVRGDSAAYFCASSPASREAFFGQGTRLTVV.